These 17 T cell receptor beta chains were all obtained from the same sample, sequenced in a study of cytomegalovirus exposure and HLA in healthy donors. A multiplex PCR was run with 60 Vbeta primers and 13 Jbeta primers. Libraries were prepared by immunoSEQ multiplex PCR; TCRdb keeps only in-frame clonotypes and omits some of them. Here the sample spans about 190,000 clones, almost 75% being singletons. Sequenced input: PBMCs. These receptors were obtained from a woman younger than 45 in good health and CMV-seropositive.

The rearrangement uses TRBV19 and TRBJ2-7, with 8 bases that match TRBD1. The CDR3 loop spans 13 amino acids. Germline CDR1 reads LNHDA; CDR2 reads SQIVND (reference sequence). With V trimmed by 3 bases and J by 6 bases, 4 bases remained unmatched. CDR3 in amino acids: CASSISQGAEQYF. CDR3 nucleotide sequence: TGTGCCAGTAGTATTTCCCAGGGGGCCGAGCAGTACTTC.

This clone was counted between two and nine times. The genes are TRBV2 and TRBJ1-1; TRBD1 matches at 7 bases. CDR1 and CDR2 (germline): SNHLY, FYNNEI. This CDR3 is 15 amino acids long. Germline trimming cut 2 bases from V and 4 bases from J; bases unmatched to any gene: 7. The CDR3 loop is CASSESQGVSTEAFF. The CDR3 DNA sequence: TGTGCCAGCAGTGAATCTCAGGGGGTCAGCACTGAAGCTTTCTTT.

The chain uses TRBV5-4 and TRBJ2-2; 9 bases fit TRBD2. Unmatched junction bases numbered 23, after V lost 5 bases and J lost 6 bases. This CDR3 is 20 amino acids long. Germline assignment: CDR1 SGHNT and CDR2 YYREEE (reference sequence). CDR3 amino acids: CASSPIAGTSLRLRAGELFF. DNA of the CDR3: TGTGCCAGCAGTCCGATCGCCGGGACTAGCTTAAGGTTGAGAGCCGGGGAGCTGTTTTTT.

This chain connects TRBV6-5 to TRBJ2-7, with 11 bases lining up with TRBD2. Trimming at V came to 6 bases and at J to 7 bases, leaving 8 bases not matched to a gene. The CDR3 contains 14 residues. Germline loops: CDR1 MNHEY, CDR2 SVGAGI. CDR3 loop: CASSLLAGVNEQYF. CDR3 sequence (DNA): TGTGCCAGCAGCCTACTAGCGGGAGTGAATGAGCAGTACTTC.

The chain employs TRBV6-6 and TRBJ1-2, with 11 bases lining up with TRBD1. Per the germline V gene, CDR1 is MNHNY and CDR2 is SVGAGI (reference sequence). The CDR3 contains 13 residues. The J segment lost 7 bases and the V segment lost 5 bases, leaving 3 bases of the junction unmatched. The CDR3 reads CASSHGTGGGYTF. The CDR3 coding sequence is TGTGCCAGCAGTCACGGGACAGGGGGTGGCTACACCTTC.

The genes are TRBV28 and TRBJ2-5, with unresolved D. The J call is uncertain, as TRBJ2-7 better fits the DNA end. The CDR3 runs 12 residues. Germline V CDR1 and CDR2: MDHEN, SYDVKM. The CDR3 loop reads CASSPPIYEQYF. DNA of the CDR3: TGTGCCAGCAGTCCCCCCATCTACGAGCAGTACTTC.

J is TRBJ1-4 and V is TRBV6-5, with D possibly being TRBD1 (5 bases). V was cut by 2 bases and J by 3 bases, with 7 bases left in between. The CDR3 extends over 14 amino acids. CDR1 MNHEY and CDR2 SVGAGI come from the germline V gene. This chain's CDR3 is CASSYKGSNEKLFF. In DNA form, the CDR3 reads TGTGCCAGCAGTTACAAGGGGTCTAATGAAAAACTGTTTTTT.

This clone was seen more than once but under ten times. The J gene is TRBJ1-4, the V gene TRBV19, with 8 bases matching TRBD1. V shed 4 bases, J shed 0 bases, and the junction held 4 bases outside the gene matches. This CDR3 region has 16 residues. Germline V CDR1 and CDR2: LNHDA, SQIVND (reference sequence). CDR3 protein: CASSRGQVATNEKLFF. The CDR3 DNA reads TGTGCCAGTAGTAGGGGACAGGTTGCAACTAATGAAAAACTGTTTTTT.

This chain joins TRBV30 and TRBJ2-7; 9 bases map to TRBD1. Trimming cost V 1 base and J 6 bases; bases outside gene matches: 4. CDR1 and CDR2 (germline): GTSNPN, SVGIG (reference sequence). The CDR3 has 13 residues. The CDR3 spells CAWSEKQGAEQYF. The CDR3 DNA is TGTGCCTGGAGTGAGAAACAGGGGGCCGAGCAGTACTTC.

Details on this clone: The junction shows a germline mismatch at one end, possibly a read error. The V gene is TRBV7-9, the J gene TRBJ1-2; 7 nucleotides line up with TRBD1. CDR1 SEHNR and CDR2 FQNEAQ come from the germline V gene (reference sequence). CDR3 length: 13 residues. The CDR3 here is CSSSSQGDYGYTF. CDR3 in DNA: TGTTCCAGCAGCTCGCAGGGGGACTATGGCTACACCTTC.

A few counts support this clone. This rearrangement joins TRBV5-6 to TRBJ1-1, with 7 bases that match TRBD1. V shed 4 bases, J shed 5 bases, and the junction held 14 bases outside the gene matches. Looked up from germline, CDR1 is SGHDT and CDR2 is YYEEEE. The CDR3 is 16 amino acids. This CDR3 reads CASSLPHQGGWTEAFF. The CDR3 DNA reads as TGTGCCAGCAGCCTACCCCATCAGGGGGGTTGGACTGAAGCTTTCTTT.

The chain joins TRBV4-1 to TRBJ2-7, with 12 bases aligning to TRBD2. The CDR3 runs to 19 residues. Germline trimming cut 2 bases from V and 1 base from J; bases unmatched to any gene: 12. Germline V gene lookup returns CDR1 MGHRA and CDR2 YSYEKL. The CDR3 DNA follows: TGCGCCAGCAGCCAACAGACTAGCGGGAGTTCTCGAGGGTCCTACGAGCAGTACTTC. This codes for CASSQQTSGSSRGSYEQYF.

The chain employs TRBV5-1 and TRBJ1-2; D gene unclear. The CDR3 is made up of 15 amino acids. Germline V gene data show CDR1 as SGHRS and CDR2 as YFSETQ. With 4 bases removed from V and 4 bases from J, the gap between germline ends came to 17 bases. CDR3 sequence: CASSASPGESYGYTF. As DNA, the CDR3 is TGCGCCAGCAGCGCTTCGCCGGGTGAAAGCTATGGCTACACCTTC.

This rearrangement joins TRBV11-2 to TRBJ2-5; 8 bases are shared with TRBD2. V dropped 6 bases and J dropped 4; count of bases not matched to a gene: 7. CDR1 is SGHAT and CDR2 is FQNNGV in the germline V gene. CDR3 length: 14 residues. The CDR3 nucleotides are TGTGCCAGCAGACCGTCCGGGGGGGGAGAGACCCAGTACTTC. Amino acids: CASRPSGGGETQYF.

This clone was recorded a few times. The V gene is TRBV6-4, the J gene TRBJ2-3, with 8 bases aligning to TRBD2. This CDR3 contains 15 residues. From germline, CDR1 is MRHNA and CDR2 SNTAGT. V lost 0 bases, J lost 3 bases, and 2 bases stayed unmatched. CDR3 nucleotides: TGTGCCAGCAGTGACTCGGAGCGGGAGACAGATACGCAGTATTTT. It is translated as CASSDSERETDTQYF.

This clone was seen a single time. J is TRBJ2-7 and V is TRBV4-1; D is perhaps TRBD1 (6 bases). CDR1 is MGHRA and CDR2 is YSYEKL in the germline V gene. V gave up 2 bases and J gave up 3 bases, with 14 bases separating them. This CDR3 region has 15 residues. CDR3 loop: CASSQTTGPGYEQYF. In DNA, the CDR3 is TGCGCCAGCAGCCAAACAACAGGGCCGGGCTACGAGCAGTACTTC.

The rearrangement links TRBV10-2 to TRBJ1-4, with D maybe TRBD1 (5 bases). This CDR3 comprises 14 residues. Trimming took off 3 bases at V and 1 base at J, with 6 bases between the two ends. CDR1 and CDR2 (germline): WSHSY, SAAADI. The chain's CDR3 is CASSDGGTNEKLFF. CDR3 coding DNA: TGCGCCAGCAGTGACGGGGGAACTAATGAAAAACTGTTTTTT.